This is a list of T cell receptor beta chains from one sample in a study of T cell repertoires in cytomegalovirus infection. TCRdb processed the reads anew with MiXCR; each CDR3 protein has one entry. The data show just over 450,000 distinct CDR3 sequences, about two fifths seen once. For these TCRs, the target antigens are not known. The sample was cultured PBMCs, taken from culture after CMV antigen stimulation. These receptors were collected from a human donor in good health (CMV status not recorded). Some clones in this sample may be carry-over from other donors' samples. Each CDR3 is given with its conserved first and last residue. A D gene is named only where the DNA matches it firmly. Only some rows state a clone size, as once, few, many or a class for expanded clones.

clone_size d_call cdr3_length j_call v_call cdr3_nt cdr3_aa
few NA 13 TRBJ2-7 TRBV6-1 TGTGCCAGCAGTCTCCACATTGGCTACGAGCAGTACTTC CASSLHIGYEQYF
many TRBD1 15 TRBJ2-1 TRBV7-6 TGTGCCAGCAGCTTAAGTCGGGACAGTTACAATGAGCAGTTCTTC CASSLSRDSYNEQFF
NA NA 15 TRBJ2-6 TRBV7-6 TGTGCCAGCGGTCGACAGAGCTCTGGGGCCAACGTCCTGACTTTC CASGRQSSGANVLTF
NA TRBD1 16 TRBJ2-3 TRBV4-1 TGCGCCAGCAGCCAAGAACCGACAGGGATGGTGGATACGCAGTATTTT CASSQEPTGMVDTQYF
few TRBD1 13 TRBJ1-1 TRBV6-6 TGTGCCGCGGGGACAGATGCTTACACTGAAGCTTTCTTT CAAGTDAYTEAFF
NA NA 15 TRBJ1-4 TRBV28 TGTGCCAGCACTTTTTACGGGGTTCGCCGTGAAAAACTGTTTTTT CASTFYGVRREKLFF
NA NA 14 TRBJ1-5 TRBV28 TGTGCCAGCAGTTCCGCCAGGGTTGGGCAGCCCCAGCATTTT CASSSARVGQPQHF
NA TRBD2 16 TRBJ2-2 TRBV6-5 TGTGCCAGCACCCGAAAAGCGGGAGACCCCACCGGGGAGCTGTTTTTT CASTRKAGDPTGELFF
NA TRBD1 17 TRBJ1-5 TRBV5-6 TGTGCCAGCAGCCCGGGGACAGGGGCGCTAGGCAATCAGCCCCAGCATTTT CASSPGTGALGNQPQHF
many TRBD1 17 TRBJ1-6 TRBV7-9 TGTGCCAGCAGACCGATTGGGACAGTCAGGGATAATTCACCCCTCCACTTT CASRPIGTVRDNSPLHF
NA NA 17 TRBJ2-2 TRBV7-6 TGTGCCAGCAGCCCCCGTAGGGGCCCACGTTTCACCGGGGAGCTGTTTTTT CASSPRRGPRFTGELFF
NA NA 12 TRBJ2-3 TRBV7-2 TGTGCCAGCAGCTTAGAACTGGGGGCGCAGTATTTT CASSLELGAQYF
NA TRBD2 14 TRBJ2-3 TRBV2 TGTGCCAGCAGTGACCCTAGCGGGGGAAATACGCAGTATTTT CASSDPSGGNTQYF
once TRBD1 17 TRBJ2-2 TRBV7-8 TGTGCCAGCAGCTTCCGGGACAGGGGGCTGAACACCGGGGAGCTGTTTTTT CASSFRDRGLNTGELFF
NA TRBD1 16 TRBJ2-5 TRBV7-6 TGTGCCAGCAGCTTACAGGACAGGGGCTTTGGGGAGACCCAGTACTTC CASSLQDRGFGETQYF
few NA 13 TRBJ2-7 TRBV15 TGTGCCACCAGCAGAGATGTAGGTAGGGAGCAGTACTTC CATSRDVGREQYF
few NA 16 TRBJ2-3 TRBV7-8 TGTGCCAGCAGCTTATCTAGGAGGTTCATTACAGATACGCAGTATTTT CASSLSRRFITDTQYF
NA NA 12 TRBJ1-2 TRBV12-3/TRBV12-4 TGTGCCAGCAGTTTAGCCTCGGTTAGCTACACCTTC CASSLASVSYTF
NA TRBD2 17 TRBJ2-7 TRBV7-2 TGTGCCAGCAGCTTAGCCTGGGGGACTAGCGGGACGGGGGAGCAGTACTTC CASSLAWGTSGTGEQYF
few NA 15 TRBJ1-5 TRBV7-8 TGTGCCAGCAGCCCCAACAGGGTTGGCAATCAGCCCCAGCATTTT CASSPNRVGNQPQHF
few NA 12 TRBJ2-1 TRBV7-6 TGTGCCAGCAGCTCGAGCAGGTCAGATCAGTTCTTC CASSSSRSDQFF
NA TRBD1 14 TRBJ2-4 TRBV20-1 TGCAGCCTGACACAGGGGGCTATCCAAAACATTCAGTACTTC CSLTQGAIQNIQYF
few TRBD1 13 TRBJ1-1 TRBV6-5 TGTGCCAGCACCAGGGGGGTGACGACTGAAGCTTTCTTT CASTRGVTTEAFF
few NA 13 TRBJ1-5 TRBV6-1 TGTGCCAGCAGTGAAGTAGGGTTACAGCCCCAGCATTTT CASSEVGLQPQHF
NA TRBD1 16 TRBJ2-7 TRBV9 TGTGCCAGCAGCAAGACGCAGGGGGCACGGGTCTACGAGCAGTACTTC CASSKTQGARVYEQYF
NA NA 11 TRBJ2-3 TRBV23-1 TGCGCCAGGGAAGGCACAGATACGCAGTATTTT CAREGTDTQYF
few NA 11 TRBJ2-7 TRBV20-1 TGCAGTGCTCGGAGAGCTTACGAGCAGTACTTC CSARRAYEQYF
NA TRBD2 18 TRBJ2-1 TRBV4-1 TGCGCCAGCAGCCAAGATCCGGGGGTTAGCGGGGGCTTCAATGAGCAGTTCTTC CASSQDPGVSGGFNEQFF